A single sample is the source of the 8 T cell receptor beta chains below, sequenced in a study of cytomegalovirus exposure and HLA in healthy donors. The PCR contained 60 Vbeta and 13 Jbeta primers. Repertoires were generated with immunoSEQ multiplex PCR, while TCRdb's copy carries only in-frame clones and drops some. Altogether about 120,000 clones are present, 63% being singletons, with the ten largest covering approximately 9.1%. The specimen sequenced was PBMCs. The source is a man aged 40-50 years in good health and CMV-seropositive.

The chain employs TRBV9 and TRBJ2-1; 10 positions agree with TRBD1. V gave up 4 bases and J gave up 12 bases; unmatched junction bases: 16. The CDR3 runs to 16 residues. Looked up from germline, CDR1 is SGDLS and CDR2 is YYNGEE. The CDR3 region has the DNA TGTGCCAGCAGCCCGCTCGACAGGGGGCTTAGCGGTAGGCAGTTCTTC. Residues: CASSPLDRGLSGRQFF.

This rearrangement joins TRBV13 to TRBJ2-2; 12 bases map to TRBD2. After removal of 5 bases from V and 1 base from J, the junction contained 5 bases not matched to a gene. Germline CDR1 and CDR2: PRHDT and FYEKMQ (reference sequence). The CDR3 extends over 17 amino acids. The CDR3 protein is CASSTLAGGRNTGELFF. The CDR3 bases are TGTGCCAGCAGCACACTAGCGGGGGGACGGAACACCGGGGAGCTGTTTTTT.

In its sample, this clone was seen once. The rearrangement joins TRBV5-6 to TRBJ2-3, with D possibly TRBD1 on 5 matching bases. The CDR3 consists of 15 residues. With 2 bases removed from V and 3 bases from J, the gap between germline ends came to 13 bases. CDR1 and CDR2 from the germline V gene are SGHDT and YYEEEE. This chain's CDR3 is CASSFFGRGTDTQYF. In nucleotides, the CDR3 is TGTGCCAGCAGCTTTTTCGGTAGGGGAACAGATACGCAGTATTTT.

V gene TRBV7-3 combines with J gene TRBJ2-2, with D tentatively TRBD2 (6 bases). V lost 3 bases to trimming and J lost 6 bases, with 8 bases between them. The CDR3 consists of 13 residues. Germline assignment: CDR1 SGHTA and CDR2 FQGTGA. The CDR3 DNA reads TGTGCCAGCAGCTTCTGGGAGGCCGGGGAGCTGTTTTTT. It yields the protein CASSFWEAGELFF. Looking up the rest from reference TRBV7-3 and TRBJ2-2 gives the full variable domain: GAGVSQTPSNKVTEKGKYVELRCDPISGHTALYWYRQSLGQGPEFLIYFQGTGAADDSGLPNDRFFAVRPEGSVSTLKIQRTERGDSAVYLCASSFWEAGELFFGEGSRLTVL.

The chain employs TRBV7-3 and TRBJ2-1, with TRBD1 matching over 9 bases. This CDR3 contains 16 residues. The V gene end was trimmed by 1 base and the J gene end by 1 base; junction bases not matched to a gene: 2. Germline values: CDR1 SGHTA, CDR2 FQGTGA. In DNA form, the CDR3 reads TGTGCCAGCAGCTTAATTGGGACAGGGTCCTACAATGAGCAGTTCTTC. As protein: CASSLIGTGSYNEQFF. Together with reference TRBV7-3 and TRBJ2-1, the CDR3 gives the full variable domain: GAGVSQTPSNKVTEKGKYVELRCDPISGHTALYWYRQSLGQGPEFLIYFQGTGAADDSGLPNDRFFAVRPEGSVSTLKIQRTERGDSAVYLCASSLIGTGSYNEQFFGPGTRLTVL.

DNA for the CDR3: TGTGCCAGCAGCTCTGCCGGAGTCTCCTACAATGAGCAGTTCTTC. Its protein product is CASSSAGVSYNEQFF. The J gene is TRBJ2-1, the V gene TRBV11-2; no reliable D call. V was pared by 4 bases and J by 0 bases, with 10 bases between. This CDR3 is 15 amino acids long. Germline V gene data show CDR1 as SGHAT and CDR2 as FQNNGV.

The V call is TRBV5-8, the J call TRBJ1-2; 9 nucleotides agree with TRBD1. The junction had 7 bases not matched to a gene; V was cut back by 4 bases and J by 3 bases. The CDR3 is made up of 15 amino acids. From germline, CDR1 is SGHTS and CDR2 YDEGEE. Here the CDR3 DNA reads TGTGCCAGCAGCCCCAGACAGGGGGGGGACTATGGCTACACCTTC. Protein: CASSPRQGGDYGYTF.

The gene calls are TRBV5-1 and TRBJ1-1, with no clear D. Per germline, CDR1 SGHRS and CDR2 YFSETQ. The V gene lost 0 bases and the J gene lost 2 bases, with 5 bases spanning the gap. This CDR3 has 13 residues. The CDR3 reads CASSLAENTEAFF. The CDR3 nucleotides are TGCGCCAGCAGCTTGGCAGAAAACACTGAAGCTTTCTTT.